Below are 22 T cell receptor beta chains sequenced from a single sample in a study of T cells expressing NK-cell markers. TCRdb re-analyzed the 5' RACE reads; it lists each CDR3 protein once, without DNA. Here the sample table reports about 170,000 distinct CDR3 sequences. Input material: blood T cells: a sorted CD56 or NKG2C T cell subset, CD4+ or CD8+ T cells, or bulk PBMC T cells (not recorded which). The receptors were gathered from a man between 18 and 69 years old in good health.

The chain employs TRBV12-3 or TRBV12-4 and TRBJ1-3. This CDR3 is built from 14 residues. The CDR3 here is CASSSRSSGNTIYF.

V is TRBV20-1 and J is TRBJ2-1; TCRdb names TRBD2, which stays unverified in the absence of DNA. CDR1 is DFQATT, CDR2 SNEGSKA, per germline (reference sequence). CDR3 length: 13 residues. The CDR3 protein is CSARSPSWDEQFF.

V gene TRBV24-1 combines with J gene TRBJ2-1; the D gene TCRdb calls, TRBD2, cannot be checked with no DNA. The length of the CDR3 is 16 residues. Per the germline V gene, CDR1 is KGHDR and CDR2 is SFDVKD. The CDR3 protein is CATRGSLAGGHYEQFF.

This sequence joins TRBV7-9 and TRBJ2-3; TCRdb's assignment of TRBD1 cannot be checked, as there is no DNA. The CDR3 totals 20 residues. In germline, CDR1 is SEHNR, CDR2 FQNEAQ (reference sequence). CDR3 in amino acids: CASSLPPKARGPRGADTQYF. Together with reference TRBV7-9 and TRBJ2-3, the CDR3 gives the full variable domain: DTGVSQNPRHKITKRGQNVTFRCDPISEHNRLYWYRQTLGQGPEFLTYFQNEAQLEKSRLLSDRFSAERPKGSFSTLEIQRTEQGDSAMYLCASSLPPKARGPRGADTQYFGPGTRLTVL.

The chain joins TRBV7-7 to TRBJ2-1; TCRdb reports TRBD1, a call that lacks DNA to check it against. Germline V gene lookup returns CDR1 SSHAT and CDR2 FNYEAQ (reference sequence). This CDR3 has 14 amino acids. The CDR3: CASSFETGGGEQFF.

V usage is TRBV9 and J usage is TRBJ2-5; TCRdb names TRBD2, which stays unverified in the absence of DNA. The CDR3 contains 16 residues. Germline V CDR1 and CDR2: SGDLS, YYNGEE. The CDR3 region is CASSVVGGGALETQYF.

The chain employs TRBV29-1 and TRBJ2-1; TCRdb returns TRBD1, unconfirmable since there is no DNA. CDR1 SQVTM and CDR2 ANQGSEA come from the germline V gene. The CDR3 runs 16 residues. This CDR3 reads CSVLITGTGGLTEQFF.

This CDR3 is CASSELDTQYF. The chain has TRBV18 and TRBJ2-3. This CDR3 contains 11 residues. Germline assignment: CDR1 KGHSH and CDR2 LQKENI.

This sequence joins TRBV7-6 and TRBJ2-7; TCRdb's D gene call, TRBD1, goes unchecked for lack of DNA. CDR1 is SGHVS and CDR2 is FNYEAQ in the germline V gene. This CDR3 spans 15 amino acids. CDR3 in amino acids: CASSAQGGGPYEQYF.

The rearrangement uses TRBV5-6 and TRBJ2-2; TCRdb designates TRBD1, a call that cannot be tested without DNA. Germline V gene data show CDR1 as SGHDT and CDR2 as YYEEEE. This CDR3 comprises 18 residues. The CDR3 loop reads CASSLDFGGAPFTGELFF.

The rearrangement joins TRBV27 to TRBJ2-1; TCRdb gives TRBD2 as the D gene, but with no DNA this cannot be confirmed. Germline CDR1 reads MNHEY; CDR2 reads SMNVEV (reference sequence). There are 17 residues in the CDR3. The CDR3 is CASRTGTSGGAGHEQFF.

V and J are TRBV4-1 and TRBJ2-4; TCRdb outputs TRBD2, but without DNA this stays unchecked. Per germline, CDR1 MGHRA and CDR2 YSYEKL. This CDR3 has 14 amino acids. The CDR3 loop is CASSRAGGKNIQYF.

V and J are TRBV7-6 and TRBJ2-1; without DNA, the TCRdb call of TRBD2 cannot be checked. The germline V gene encodes CDR1 SGHVS and CDR2 FNYEAQ. This CDR3 contains 13 residues. This CDR3 reads CASSLIREDEQFF.

V gene TRBV29-1 combines with J gene TRBJ1-2; lacking DNA, the TRBD1 call made by TCRdb goes unchecked. The CDR3 contains 15 residues. The germline gives CDR1 SQVTM, CDR2 ANQGSEA. CDR3 residues: CSVEDLGQVNYGYTF.

This chain connects TRBV7-9 to TRBJ1-3; TCRdb's D call, TRBD1, is unchecked because there is no DNA. Per the germline V gene, CDR1 is SEHNR and CDR2 is FQNEAQ (reference sequence). The CDR3 has 16 amino acids. This CDR3 is CASRHSGTPSGNTIYF.

The CDR3 sequence: CASSQDTGNTGELFF. The chain combines TRBV4-2 with TRBJ2-2; TCRdb picks TRBD1, but there is no DNA to check that call. The CDR3 totals 15 residues. The germline CDR1 and CDR2 sequences are LGHNA and YNFKEQ.

The chain links TRBV28 to TRBJ2-5; the TRBD1 assignment by TCRdb is unverifiable without DNA. CDR1 and CDR2 (germline): MDHEN, SYDVKM. CDR3 size: 19 residues. This CDR3 reads CASSLWESTGQGQFETQYF.

The chain has TRBV5-1 and TRBJ2-1; lacking DNA, the TRBD1 call made by TCRdb goes unchecked. CDR1 and CDR2 from the germline V gene are SGHRS and YFSETQ. The CDR3 covers 15 residues. The CDR3 sequence: CASGLQGDGHNEQFF. The variable domain in full, with the rest retrieved from reference TRBV5-1 and TRBJ2-1, is KAGVTQTPRYLIKTRGQQVTLSCSPISGHRSVSWYQQTPGQGLQFLFEYFSETQRNKGNFPGRFSGRQFSNSRSEMNVSTLELGDSALYLCASGLQGDGHNEQFFGPGTRLTVL.

The chain employs TRBV7-9 and TRBJ2-1; TCRdb's D call of TRBD1 is untestable without DNA. This CDR3 spans 14 amino acids. Germline V lookup: CDR1 SEHNR, CDR2 FQNEAQ (reference sequence). This CDR3 is CASSNRDGSNEQFF.

The chain is built from TRBV6-1 and TRBJ2-3; TCRdb returns TRBD1, unconfirmable since there is no DNA. From germline, CDR1 is MNHNS and CDR2 SASEGT. The CDR3 totals 14 residues. The CDR3 spells CASSPSPGIDTQYF.

The gene calls are TRBV7-9 and TRBJ1-2; the D call from TCRdb, TRBD1, cannot be confirmed without DNA. The length of the CDR3 is 16 residues. Per the germline V gene, CDR1 is SEHNR and CDR2 is FQNEAQ (reference sequence). CDR3 sequence reads: CASSLVMGVEMYGYTF.

This chain uses TRBV5-1 with TRBJ2-7; the TCRdb D gene call, TRBD2, has no DNA to confirm it. Germline CDR1 is SGHRS and CDR2 is YFSETQ. CDR3 length: 16 residues. The CDR3 is CASTEGSGGTHKEQYF.